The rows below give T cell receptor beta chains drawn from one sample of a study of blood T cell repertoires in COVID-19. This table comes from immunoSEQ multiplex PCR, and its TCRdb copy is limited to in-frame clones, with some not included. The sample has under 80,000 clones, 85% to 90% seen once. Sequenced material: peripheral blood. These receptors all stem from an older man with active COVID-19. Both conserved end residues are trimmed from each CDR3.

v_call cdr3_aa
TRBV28 ASSLGPTYEQY
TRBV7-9 ASSLEGQATYGYT
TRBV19 ASSILGRGETQY
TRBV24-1 ATSDFKTSGNEQF
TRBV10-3 AISPAGPGTDTQY
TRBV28 ASINGGSWGTGELF
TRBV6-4 AGSDGPENTEAF
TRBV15 ATSRARPGVGYEQY
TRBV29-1 SVEWFDRPNTEAF
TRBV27 ASSLLSGASYNEQF
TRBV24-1 ATSDPTGAERDTQY